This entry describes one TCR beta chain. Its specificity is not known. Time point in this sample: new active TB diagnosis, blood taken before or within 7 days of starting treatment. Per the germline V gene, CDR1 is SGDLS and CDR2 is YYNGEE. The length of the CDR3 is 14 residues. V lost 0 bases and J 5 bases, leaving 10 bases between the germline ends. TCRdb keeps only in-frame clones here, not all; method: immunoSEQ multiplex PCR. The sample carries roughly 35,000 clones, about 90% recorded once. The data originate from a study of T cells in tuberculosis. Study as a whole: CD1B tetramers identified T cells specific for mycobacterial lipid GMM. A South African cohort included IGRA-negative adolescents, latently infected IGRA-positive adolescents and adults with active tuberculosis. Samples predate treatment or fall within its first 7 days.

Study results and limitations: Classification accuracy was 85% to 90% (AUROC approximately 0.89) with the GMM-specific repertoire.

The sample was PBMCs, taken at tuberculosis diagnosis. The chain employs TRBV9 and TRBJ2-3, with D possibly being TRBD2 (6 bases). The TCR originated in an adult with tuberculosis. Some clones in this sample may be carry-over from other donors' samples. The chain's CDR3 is CASSVVEGQDTQYF. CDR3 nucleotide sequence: TGTGCCAGCAGCGTAGTGGAGGGGCAAGATACGCAGTATTTT.